This TCR beta chain is drawn from a study of T cell repertoires in cytomegalovirus infection. Study details: The study used recently identified HLA-C-restricted and well-studied HLA-B-restricted CMV epitopes. CMV infection plus the matching HLA type was flagged by public TCR beta signatures. Study outcomes and limitations: HLA-C-restricted CMV clonotypes gave the most frequent clonotype in two of eight donors. The cumulative frequency of public TCR beta families identified carriers of CMV plus the relevant HLA.

TCRdb passed the reads through MiXCR, listing each CDR3 protein once. The sample holds some 270,000 distinct CDR3 sequences; about 20% are singletons and the top ten take roughly a fifth. Comment on this clonotype: Its antigen is unknown.

Germline lookup yields CDR1 MNHEY and CDR2 SVGEGT. This CDR3 is 16 amino acids long. Trimming stripped 0 bases from V and 4 bases from J, with 10 bases between. This rearrangement joins TRBV6-2 or TRBV6-3 to TRBJ2-6, with D perhaps matching TRBD1 (5 bases). The sequence was collected from a human donor in good health (CMV status not recorded). Some clones in this sample may be carry-over from other donors' samples. The sequenced sample was cultured PBMCs, obtained from culture after CMV antigen stimulation. CDR3 DNA: TGTGCCAGCAGTTACTCTCCAGGGCACGGGGCCAACGTCCTGACTTTC. It yields the protein CASSYSPGHGANVLTF.